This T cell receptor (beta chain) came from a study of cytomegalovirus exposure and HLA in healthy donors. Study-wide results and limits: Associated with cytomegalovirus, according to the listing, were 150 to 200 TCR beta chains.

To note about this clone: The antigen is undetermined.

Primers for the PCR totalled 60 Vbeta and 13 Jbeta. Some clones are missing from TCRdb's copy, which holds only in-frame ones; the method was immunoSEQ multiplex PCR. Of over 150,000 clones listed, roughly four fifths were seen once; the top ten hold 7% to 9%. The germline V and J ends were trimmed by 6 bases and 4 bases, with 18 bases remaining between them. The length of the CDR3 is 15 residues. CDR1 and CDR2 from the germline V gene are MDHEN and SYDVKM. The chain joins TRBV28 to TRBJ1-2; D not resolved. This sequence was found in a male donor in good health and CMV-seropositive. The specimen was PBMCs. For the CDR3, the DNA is TGTGCCAGCAGGGACGTGGGGAGGACCCTCTATGGCTACACCTTC. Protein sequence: CASRDVGRTLYGYTF.